This TCR beta chain was recovered during a study of T cell responses to AZD1222 COVID-19 vaccine. This CDR3 region has 11 residues. Between the trimmed V and J ends, which lost 3 bases and 6 bases, there was a span of 9 bases. From germline, CDR1 is DFQATT and CDR2 SNEGSKA (reference sequence). TCRdb keeps only in-frame clones here, not all; method: immunoSEQ multiplex PCR. The table records around 130,000 clones, around nine tenths of them present only once. The source was peripheral blood, collected 28 days after the second AZD1222 dose. The clonotype originates from an adult who received the AZD1222 COVID-19 vaccine. The chain has TRBV20-1 and TRBJ2-7, with no clear D. The CDR3 DNA sequence: TGCAGTGCTAGGTTTGGTTTCGAGCAGTACTTC. This encodes CSARFGFEQYF.